The TCR beta chain described here comes from a study of cytomegalovirus exposure and HLA in healthy donors. This clone has a handful of counts. What it binds is unknown. Looked up from germline, CDR1 is MGHRA and CDR2 is YSYEKL. The V segment lost 4 bases and the J segment 4 bases; nucleotides outside the gene matches: 2. This CDR3 has 15 residues. With 60 Vbeta and 13 Jbeta primers, the PCR was carried out. Data came from immunoSEQ multiplex PCR; TCRdb stores just in-frame clones and leaves some out. The sample consists of 35,000 to 45,000 clones, about 78% of them appearing once. Findings and caveats of the study: Roughly even sequencing depth across donors was the assumption behind the presence/absence analyses. The study put 150 or so TCR beta chains on its list as cytomegalovirus-associated.

This chain connects TRBV4-1 to TRBJ2-7; 15 bases map to TRBD2. Sample: PBMCs. The sequence came from a woman aged 25 to 39 in good health and CMV-seronegative. Here the CDR3 reads CASSPGLAGGYEQYF. DNA of the CDR3: TGCGCCAGCAGCCCGGGACTAGCGGGAGGATACGAGCAGTACTTC.